These T cell receptor beta chains were read from a single sample in a study of T cell responses to AZD1222 COVID-19 vaccine. Profiled with immunoSEQ multiplex PCR; TCRdb holds only in-frame clones, not every one. The table lists about 160,000 clones, 94% of them singletons. Sequences were derived from peripheral blood, sampled on day 0 of AZD1222 vaccination. The origin of the receptors is an adult in good health. The CDR3 runs from the conserved cysteine through the conserved F or W. The D gene is left open where the match is weak. The size field is filled for only some rows; it gives once, few, many or a size class.

CDR3aa: CASSIDGLYGYTF
CDR3nt: TGTGCCAGTAGTATTGACGGACTTTATGGCTACACCTTC
abundance: -
j_gene: TRBJ1-2
len: 13
d_gene: -
v_gene: TRBV19

CDR3aa: CASRPDREAFF
CDR3nt: TGTGCCAGCAGACCGGACAGGGAAGCTTTCTTT
abundance: -
j_gene: TRBJ1-1
len: 11
d_gene: TRBD1
v_gene: TRBV7-9

CDR3aa: CASSLPRLAVNQETQYF
CDR3nt: TGTGCCAGCAGTTTACCCCGACTAGCGGTCAACCAAGAGACCCAGTACTTC
abundance: -
j_gene: TRBJ2-5
len: 17
d_gene: TRBD2
v_gene: TRBV28

CDR3aa: CASSLGGLTEYF
CDR3nt: TGTGCCAGCAGCTTGGGTGGTTTAACGGAGTATTTT
abundance: once
j_gene: TRBJ2-3
len: 12
d_gene: -
v_gene: TRBV7-2

CDR3aa: CASSQPGSGNSPLHF
CDR3nt: TGTGCCAGCAGCCAACCAGGGAGTGGTAATTCACCCCTCCACTTT
abundance: -
j_gene: TRBJ1-6
len: 15
d_gene: -
v_gene: TRBV5-4

CDR3aa: CASSYSGGVTEKLFF
CDR3nt: TGTGCCAGCAGTTACTCCGGAGGGGTTACTGAAAAACTGTTTTTT
abundance: -
j_gene: TRBJ1-4
len: 15
d_gene: -
v_gene: TRBV6-5

CDR3aa: CASSLGAGNQPQHF
CDR3nt: TGTGCCAGCAGCTTAGGGGCAGGGAATCAGCCCCAGCATTTT
abundance: -
j_gene: TRBJ1-5
len: 14
d_gene: -
v_gene: TRBV7-9

CDR3aa: CASSLGHQGDTEAFF
CDR3nt: TGTGCCAGCAGCTTGGGGCACCAGGGGGACACTGAAGCTTTCTTT
abundance: -
j_gene: TRBJ1-1
len: 15
d_gene: TRBD1
v_gene: TRBV11-2

CDR3aa: CASSLRTAPQYF
CDR3nt: TGTGCCAGCAGTTTAAGGACCGCCCCGCAGTATTTT
abundance: once
j_gene: TRBJ2-3
len: 12
d_gene: -
v_gene: TRBV12-3/TRBV12-4

CDR3aa: CASSLGGAQDYNSPLHF
CDR3nt: TGTGCCAGCAGCTTGGGGGGGGCACAGGACTATAATTCACCCCTCCACTTT
abundance: -
j_gene: TRBJ1-6
len: 17
d_gene: -
v_gene: TRBV7-9

CDR3aa: CASSSGRETQYF
CDR3nt: TGTGCCAGCAGTTCTGGTCGGGAGACCCAGTACTTC
abundance: -
j_gene: TRBJ2-5
len: 12
d_gene: -
v_gene: TRBV28

CDR3aa: CASSQGGNQPQHF
CDR3nt: TGTGCCAGCAGCCAAGGGGGTAATCAGCCCCAGCATTTT
abundance: once
j_gene: TRBJ1-5
len: 13
d_gene: -
v_gene: TRBV3-1/TRBV3-2

CDR3aa: CASSIRIERNTEAFF
CDR3nt: TGTGCCAGTAGTATAAGAATAGAGAGGAACACTGAAGCTTTCTTT
abundance: -
j_gene: TRBJ1-1
len: 15
d_gene: -
v_gene: TRBV19

CDR3aa: CASSFPSGGASVQETQYF
CDR3nt: TGTGCCAGCAGCTTCCCTAGCGGGGGGGCCTCGGTCCAAGAGACCCAGTACTTC
abundance: once
j_gene: TRBJ2-5
len: 18
d_gene: TRBD2
v_gene: TRBV5-4

CDR3aa: CASSVAGGQAETQYF
CDR3nt: TGTGCCAGCAGCGTAGCTGGTGGTCAGGCGGAGACCCAGTACTTC
abundance: -
j_gene: TRBJ2-5
len: 15
d_gene: -
v_gene: TRBV9

CDR3aa: CASSPSGRDQPQHF
CDR3nt: TGTGCCAGCAGCCCGAGCGGCAGGGATCAGCCCCAGCATTTT
abundance: -
j_gene: TRBJ1-5
len: 14
d_gene: -
v_gene: TRBV14

CDR3aa: CASSMSPVTDTQYF
CDR3nt: TGTGCCAGTAGTATGAGCCCAGTCACAGATACGCAGTATTTT
abundance: -
j_gene: TRBJ2-3
len: 14
d_gene: -
v_gene: TRBV19

CDR3aa: CASSYTWTLSGETQYF
CDR3nt: TGTGCCAGCAGTTATACCTGGACCCTCTCGGGGGAGACCCAGTACTTC
abundance: -
j_gene: TRBJ2-5
len: 16
d_gene: -
v_gene: TRBV7-9

CDR3aa: CASSSTTPPGNSPLHF
CDR3nt: TGTGCCAGCTCAAGTACGACTCCCCCAGGGAATTCACCCCTCCACTTT
abundance: -
j_gene: TRBJ1-6
len: 16
d_gene: -
v_gene: TRBV18

CDR3aa: CASSLSGSGYGYTF
CDR3nt: TGTGCCAGCAGTTTGTCGGGCTCAGGCTATGGCTACACCTTC
abundance: -
j_gene: TRBJ1-2
len: 14
d_gene: -
v_gene: TRBV28

CDR3aa: CASRPIQGALATNEKLFF
CDR3nt: TGTGCCAGCAGGCCAATACAGGGGGCGCTTGCAACTAATGAAAAACTGTTTTTT
abundance: -
j_gene: TRBJ1-4
len: 18
d_gene: TRBD1
v_gene: TRBV7-8

CDR3aa: CASSRSSGGTQETQYF
CDR3nt: TGTGCCAGCAGCAGATCTAGCGGGGGGACCCAAGAGACCCAGTACTTC
abundance: -
j_gene: TRBJ2-5
len: 16
d_gene: TRBD2
v_gene: TRBV7-2

CDR3aa: CASRPSPGQEVEKLFF
CDR3nt: TGCGCCAGCAGGCCAAGTCCGGGACAGGAGGTTGAAAAACTGTTTTTT
abundance: -
j_gene: TRBJ1-4
len: 16
d_gene: TRBD1
v_gene: TRBV4-1

CDR3aa: CASSHRQGANNEQFF
CDR3nt: TGTGCCAGCAGTCACAGACAGGGGGCAAACAATGAGCAGTTCTTC
abundance: -
j_gene: TRBJ2-1
len: 15
d_gene: TRBD1
v_gene: TRBV11-1

CDR3aa: CASSLGPQETQYF
CDR3nt: TGTGCCAGCAGCTTAGGTCCTCAAGAGACCCAGTACTTC
abundance: -
j_gene: TRBJ2-5
len: 13
d_gene: -
v_gene: TRBV11-1

CDR3aa: CASGQYYSNQPQHF
CDR3nt: TGTGCCAGTGGACAGTACTATAGCAATCAGCCCCAGCATTTT
abundance: -
j_gene: TRBJ1-5
len: 14
d_gene: -
v_gene: TRBV27

CDR3aa: CASSETGGGTDTQYF
CDR3nt: TGTGCCAGCAGTGAAACCGGGGGGGGGACAGATACGCAGTATTTT
abundance: -
j_gene: TRBJ2-3
len: 15
d_gene: TRBD2
v_gene: TRBV6-4

CDR3aa: CASSLGDRENQPQHF
CDR3nt: TGCGCCAGCAGCTTGGGGGACAGGGAGAATCAGCCCCAGCATTTT
abundance: -
j_gene: TRBJ1-5
len: 15
d_gene: TRBD1
v_gene: TRBV5-1

CDR3aa: CASSTDGRHQPQHF
CDR3nt: TGTGCCAGTAGTACAGACGGCCGCCACCAGCCCCAGCATTTT
abundance: -
j_gene: TRBJ1-5
len: 14
d_gene: -
v_gene: TRBV19

CDR3aa: CASSYGQGRDEQFF
CDR3nt: TGTGCCAGCAGTTACGGACAGGGGAGGGATGAGCAGTTCTTC
abundance: -
j_gene: TRBJ2-1
len: 14
d_gene: TRBD1
v_gene: TRBV6-5

CDR3aa: CASSLLGNTDTQYF
CDR3nt: TGCGCCAGCAGCTTATTAGGGAACACAGATACGCAGTATTTT
abundance: -
j_gene: TRBJ2-3
len: 14
d_gene: -
v_gene: TRBV5-1

CDR3aa: CASSGILVRGYNYGYTF
CDR3nt: TGTGCCAGCAGTGGGATCCTAGTCCGGGGGTATAACTATGGCTACACCTTC
abundance: -
j_gene: TRBJ1-2
len: 17
d_gene: -
v_gene: TRBV6-1

CDR3aa: CASSLRVAGVHTGELFF
CDR3nt: TGTGCCAGCAGCTTACGGGTAGCGGGGGTCCACACCGGGGAGCTGTTTTTT
abundance: -
j_gene: TRBJ2-2
len: 17
d_gene: TRBD2
v_gene: TRBV7-9

CDR3aa: CASGPRPQREETQYF
CDR3nt: TGCGCCAGCGGGCCTCGACCTCAGCGCGAAGAGACCCAGTACTTC
abundance: -
j_gene: TRBJ2-5
len: 15
d_gene: -
v_gene: TRBV5-1

CDR3aa: CASSAAAGYGYTEAFF
CDR3nt: TGTGCCAGCAGCGCGGCGGCAGGGTATGGTTACACTGAAGCTTTCTTT
abundance: -
j_gene: TRBJ1-1
len: 16
d_gene: -
v_gene: TRBV9

CDR3aa: CAWSGPFSEGTQYF
CDR3nt: TGTGCCTGGAGTGGCCCTTTTTCGGAGGGTACGCAGTATTTT
abundance: -
j_gene: TRBJ2-3
len: 14
d_gene: -
v_gene: TRBV30

CDR3aa: CASQRSVDTEAFF
CDR3nt: TGTGCCAGTCAGAGGTCGGTGGACACTGAAGCTTTCTTT
abundance: -
j_gene: TRBJ1-1
len: 13
d_gene: -
v_gene: TRBV19

CDR3aa: CASSYSNPCGTNQGEQFF
CDR3nt: TGTGCCAGCAGTTACTCGAACCCCTGCGGGACCAACCAGGGTGAGCAGTTCTTC
abundance: -
j_gene: TRBJ2-1
len: 18
d_gene: -
v_gene: TRBV6-7

CDR3aa: CASSSRDAQQAFF
CDR3nt: TGTGCCAGCAGCTCCCGGGACGCGCAACAAGCTTTCTTT
abundance: -
j_gene: TRBJ1-1
len: 13
d_gene: -
v_gene: TRBV2

CDR3aa: CASSSTAANYGYTF
CDR3nt: TGTGCCAGCAGCTCGACAGCCGCTAACTATGGCTACACCTTC
abundance: -
j_gene: TRBJ1-2
len: 14
d_gene: -
v_gene: TRBV5-8

CDR3aa: CASSSPRGTTNSYNSPLHF
CDR3nt: TGTGCCAGCAGCTCACCCAGGGGGACCACCAACTCCTATAATTCACCCCTCCACTTT
abundance: -
j_gene: TRBJ1-6
len: 19
d_gene: TRBD1
v_gene: TRBV7-2

CDR3aa: CASSLRPDRGGNTIYF
CDR3nt: TGTGCCAGCAGCTTAAGGCCGGACAGGGGGGGAAACACCATATATTTT
abundance: -
j_gene: TRBJ1-3
len: 16
d_gene: TRBD1
v_gene: TRBV11-2

CDR3aa: CASSFNRGNYGYTF
CDR3nt: TGTGCCAGCAGCTTTAACAGGGGAAACTATGGCTACACCTTC
abundance: -
j_gene: TRBJ1-2
len: 14
d_gene: TRBD1
v_gene: TRBV5-4

CDR3aa: CSASGDNYGYTF
CDR3nt: TGCAGTGCTAGTGGAGATAACTATGGCTACACCTTC
abundance: -
j_gene: TRBJ1-2
len: 12
d_gene: -
v_gene: TRBV20-1